The clone carrying this TCR beta chain was seen only a few times. This sample is part of a study of CD8 T cells in Susac syndrome. Deletions cut 3 bases from V and 9 bases from J, with 14 bases between. CDR3 length equals 13 residues. In germline, CDR1 is SQVTM, CDR2 ANQGSEA. Reverse transcription of roughly 0.5 to 1 ug RNA was carried out with random hexamers. TCRdb re-derived calls from the immunoSEQ multiplex PCR reads in MiXCR, one entry per CDR3 protein. Of more than 95,000 distinct CDR3 sequences listed, 85% to 95% are singletons. The specimen was CD4+ T cells from PBMCs. This TCR came from a human donor with multiple sclerosis. This rearrangement joins TRBV29-1 to TRBJ1-4; TRBD1 is a possible D gene (5 bases). CDR3 sequence: CSVDVGESQKLFF. CDR3 sequence (DNA): TGCAGCGTTGATGTGGGGGAATCGCAAAAACTGTTTTTT.